This TCR beta chain was sequenced in a study of identical twins. TCRdb recomputed calls from the 5' RACE reads with MiXCR, one row per CDR3 protein. The sample lists 200,000 or so distinct CDR3 sequences; 6.5% to 8.5% were seen once. Trimming left V 3 bases short and J 5 bases short, with 14 bases between. Looked up from germline, CDR1 is MNHEY and CDR2 is SVGAGI. The CDR3 runs 15 residues. This clonotype has only a few counts. The sample was also linked to a second study, of yellow fever vaccine responses in identical twins.

Sequenced sample: memory (CD45RO+) T cells sorted from blood. V is TRBV6-5 and J is TRBJ2-1; TRBD1 might be the D (6 bases). This sequence originates from a young woman in good health. Here the CDR3 DNA reads TGTGCCAGCAGTTATTTAGGTCAGGGGAACAATGAGCAGTTCTTC. Amino acids: CASSYLGQGNNEQFF.